The clone carrying this T cell receptor (beta chain) was observed a handful of times. As yet, its antigen is unknown. Libraries for TCRalpha and TCRbeta carried sample barcodes and unique molecular identifiers via 5'RACE. TCRdb called the 5' RACE reads again in MiXCR, with one record for every CDR3 protein. The sample records about 320,000 distinct CDR3 sequences, roughly an eighth being singletons. The source of the sample is a study of T-cell memory formation after mild COVID-19. Study-wide results and limits: Clones that contracted from day 15 to 85 were balanced CD4/CD8, while later expanders leaned CD4+.

This CDR3 region has 14 residues. CDR1 SGHRS and CDR2 YFSETQ come from the germline V gene. Trimming removed 1 base from V and 2 bases from J, with 9 bases in between. The clonotype originates from a man younger than 35 who had mild COVID-19 (a few samples of this study predate the infection). Cell type and time point are not known. The sequenced material came from PBMCs or a T cell subset sorted from them (not recorded which). This rearrangement joins TRBV5-1 to TRBJ2-5; D remains ambiguous. CDR3 sequence reads: CASSLRARQETQYF. The CDR3 DNA follows: TGCGCCAGCAGCTTGCGAGCGCGGCAAGAGACCCAGTACTTC.